This T cell receptor beta chain was identified in a study of TIL therapy for anti-PD-1-resistant metastatic lung cancer. Turning to the study itself: Median patient age was around 50, ranging roughly 38-85 years. Tumors carried a median about 1.5 non-synonymous mutations per megabase. General observations from the study: Many TIL product clones were absent from baseline tumor, suggesting clonal contraction. Compared with baseline intratumoral T cells, expanded TIL cultures were more clonal and less diverse (roughly 6.3% vs 31%).

This was the immunoSEQ v3 assay. TCRdb keeps only in-frame clones here, not all; method: immunoSEQ multiplex PCR. The sample consists of 10,000 to 15,000 clones, 58% of them appearing once. About this clone itself: What it recognizes is unknown.

The time point was: pre-treatment sample, taken before nivolumab and TIL therapy. Most excised metastases sampled were pleural nodules or supraclavicular lymph nodes. The input for sequencing was tumor tissue, taken at baseline. This TCR was sampled from a person aged 25 to 80 with non-small cell lung cancer.

The CDR3 nucleotides read TGTGCCAGCAGTTTGAACACTGAAGCTTTCTTT. The encoded protein is CASSLNTEAFF. The chain links TRBV16 to TRBJ1-1; D gene unclear. This CDR3 region has 11 residues. Germline assignment: CDR1 KGHSY and CDR2 FQNENV. V lost 6 bases, J lost 0 bases, and 2 bases lay in between.